One sample yielded the 18 T cell receptor beta chains listed below, sequenced in a study of TIL therapy for anti-PD-1-resistant metastatic lung cancer. This was the immunoSEQ v3 assay. TCRdb's table, derived via immunoSEQ multiplex PCR, lists solely in-frame clones and lacks some. This table holds 36,000 or so clones, less than 85% found once. Time point of the sample: pre-treatment sample, taken before nivolumab and TIL therapy. Sequences were derived from blood, sampled at baseline. The origin of the receptors is a person between 25 and 79 years old with non-small cell lung cancer.

The rearrangement links TRBV5-1 to TRBJ2-3, with D possibly TRBD2 on 6 matching bases. Trimming cost V 0 bases and J 3 bases, with 11 bases left between them. This CDR3 spans 15 amino acids. CDR1 is SGHRS and CDR2 is YFSETQ in the germline V gene. For the CDR3, the DNA is TGCGCCAGCAGCTTGGGCGTGGGGGGAACAGATACGCAGTATTTT. Residues: CASSLGVGGTDTQYF.

The chain links TRBV4-3 to TRBJ2-2; 10 bases match TRBD2. V was clipped by 4 bases and J by 6 bases; unmatched bases: 8. CDR3 length: 16 amino acids. CDR1 and CDR2 from the germline V gene are LGHNA and YSLEER. This CDR3 reads CASSPGTSVASGELFF. CDR3 DNA sequence: TGCGCCAGCAGCCCTGGGACTAGCGTAGCTTCCGGGGAGCTGTTTTTT.

The chain couples TRBV29-1 to TRBJ2-2; D is possibly TRBD2 (5 bases). Deletions cut 2 bases from V and 0 bases from J, with 13 bases between. The CDR3 runs 16 residues. Germline assignment: CDR1 SQVTM and CDR2 ANQGSEA. CDR3: CSVESRGETNTGELFF. The CDR3 bases are TGCAGCGTTGAAAGTCGGGGAGAAACGAACACCGGGGAGCTGTTTTTT.

This clone has just a few counts. The chain is built from TRBV18 and TRBJ1-6, with a weak D call TRBD1 (5 bases). The V gene's germline CDR1 is KGHSH and CDR2 LQKENI. The V end lost 3 bases, the J end lost 4 bases, and 7 bases lay between the germline ends. The CDR3 contains 14 residues. CDR3 sequence reads: CASSPDRYNSPLHF. Here the CDR3 DNA reads TGTGCCAGCTCACCCGACAGATATAATTCACCCCTCCACTTT. Combining the CDR3 with reference TRBV18 and TRBJ1-6 gives the whole variable domain NAGVMQNPRHLVRRRGQEARLRCSPMKGHSHVYWYRQLPEEGLKFMVYLQKENIIDESGMPKERFSAEFPKEGPSILRIQQVVRGDSAAYFCASSPDRYNSPLHFGNGTRLTVT.

This chain links TRBV4-2 with TRBJ2-4; tentative D call: TRBD2 (6 bases). This CDR3 region has 15 residues. The ends were cut back, 0 bases at V and 5 bases at J, with 11 bases in the middle. Germline V lookup: CDR1 LGHNA, CDR2 YNFKEQ. The CDR3 bases are TGTGCCAGCAGCCAAGATTCGGGGGACCAAAACATTCAGTACTTC. Amino acids: CASSQDSGDQNIQYF.

The J gene is TRBJ2-2, the V gene TRBV7-3; perhaps TRBD1 as D (6 bases). Germline V gene lookup returns CDR1 SGHTA and CDR2 FQGTGA. The V end lost 2 bases, the J end lost 5 bases, and 9 bases lay between the germline ends. CDR3 length: 14 amino acids. CDR3 in DNA: TGTGCCAGCAGCTTACAGGGGAGAACCGGGGAGCTGTTTTTT. Translated: CASSLQGRTGELFF.

The genes are TRBV13 and TRBJ2-7; the D gene is possibly TRBD1 (5 bases). Germline V gene sequence: CDR1 PRHDT, CDR2 FYEKMQ (reference sequence). The CDR3 has 14 amino acids. The V end was cut by 2 bases, the J end by 3 bases, with 11 bases between. CDR3 protein: CASSLRGSRYEQYF. CDR3 sequence (DNA): TGTGCCAGCAGCTTAAGGGGTAGCCGCTACGAGCAGTACTTC.

This clone was observed a single time. The gene calls are TRBV9 and TRBJ2-7; D is uncertain. V lost 0 bases to trimming and J lost 6 bases, with 10 bases between them. The germline V gene has CDR1 SGDLS and CDR2 YYNGEE. This CDR3 has 13 amino acids. For the CDR3, the DNA is TGTGCCAGCAGCGTAGGGCTAACGGCCGAGCAGTACTTC. Amino acid sequence: CASSVGLTAEQYF.

J is TRBJ2-1 and V is TRBV12-5; D is unclear. The CDR3 totals 13 residues. Trimming removed 2 bases from V and 5 bases from J, with 7 bases in between. Looked up from germline, CDR1 is LGHNT and CDR2 is FRNRAP. CDR3 DNA: TGTGCTAGTGGTTTGCCCGAAAACAATGAGCAGTTCTTC. Protein: CASGLPENNEQFF.

The chain joins TRBV5-6 to TRBJ2-7, with 7 bases fitting TRBD2. The CDR3 is made up of 12 amino acids. Germline V lookup: CDR1 SGHDT, CDR2 YYEEEE. Losses at the gene ends were 2 bases for V and 4 bases for J; bases not matched to a gene: 0. The CDR3 DNA follows: TGTGCCAGCAGCTTCGGGGGGTACGAGCAGTACTTC. Translation gives CASSFGGYEQYF.

The chain joins TRBV6-5 to TRBJ1-1; D ambiguous. V was shortened by 2 bases and J by 2 bases, with 9 bases between the two germline ends. Germline V lookup: CDR1 MNHEY, CDR2 SVGAGI. The CDR3 spans 14 residues. Here the CDR3 reads CASSYRLLNTEAFF. CDR3 in DNA: TGTGCCAGCAGTTACAGGCTTCTTAACACTGAAGCTTTCTTT.

The V call is TRBV19, the J call TRBJ2-1; 7 bases map to TRBD1. Germline trimming cut 3 bases from V and 5 bases from J; bases unmatched to any gene: 10. Germline V gene lookup returns CDR1 LNHDA and CDR2 SQIVND (reference sequence). This CDR3 contains 16 residues. CDR3 protein: CASSMSPTGPNNEQFF. The CDR3 coding sequence is TGTGCCAGTAGTATGTCACCGACAGGGCCCAACAATGAGCAGTTCTTC.

This rearrangement joins TRBV7-9 to TRBJ1-3; D is undetermined. Trimming shortened V by 5 bases and J by 3 bases, and 11 bases separated the two germline ends. The CDR3 contains 14 residues. Germline CDR1 and CDR2: SEHNR and FQNEAQ (reference sequence). In DNA form, the CDR3 reads TGTGCCAGCAGCCCAGCGGGAGGTGGAAACACCATATATTTT. As protein: CASSPAGGGNTIYF.

The V and J genes are TRBV5-1 and TRBJ1-4; 7 bases are a match to TRBD1. There are 13 residues in the CDR3. The V gene end was trimmed by 4 bases and the J gene end by 7 bases; junction bases not matched to a gene: 4. Germline values: CDR1 SGHRS, CDR2 YFSETQ. The CDR3 DNA follows: TGCGCCAGCAGCCTAGGGACAGTTGAAAAACTGTTTTTT. Its translation is CASSLGTVEKLFF.

The gene calls are TRBV25-1 and TRBJ1-1; D is ambiguous. CDR1 and CDR2 (germline): MGHDK, SYGVNS. The germline V and J ends were trimmed by 4 bases and 8 bases, with 8 bases remaining between them. This CDR3 has 11 amino acids. As DNA, the CDR3 is TGTGCCAGCAGTGGGGAAATCGAAGCTTTCTTT. It is translated as CASSGEIEAFF.

The V and J genes are TRBV28 and TRBJ1-1; D perhaps matches TRBD1 (5 bases). V was trimmed by 7 bases and J by 4 bases, leaving 19 bases between them. The CDR3 has 15 amino acids. Looked up from germline, CDR1 is MDHEN and CDR2 is SYDVKM. The CDR3 loop is CASTPVWGPTTEAFF. In nucleotides, the CDR3 is TGTGCCAGCACGCCTGTCTGGGGACCTACCACTGAAGCTTTCTTT.

V usage is TRBV18 and J usage is TRBJ1-3; D not certain. Trimming removed 4 bases at V and 0 bases at J, with 10 bases between. CDR1 is KGHSH, CDR2 LQKENI, per germline. The CDR3 totals 15 residues. Written as DNA, the CDR3 is TGTGCCAGCTCACGCGTCAGCACCTCTGGAAACACCATATATTTT. Residues: CASSRVSTSGNTIYF.

V and J are TRBV7-3 and TRBJ2-2, with D perhaps assigned TRBD1 or TRBD2 (6 bases each). This CDR3 has 16 residues. Trimming removed 1 base from V and 1 base from J, with 10 bases in between. The germline V gene has CDR1 SGHTA and CDR2 FQGTGA. The CDR3 region is CASSLNAGQNTGELFF. Written as DNA, the CDR3 is TGTGCCAGCAGCTTAAACGCGGGACAGAACACCGGGGAGCTGTTTTTT.